What follows is one T cell receptor (beta chain) and its context. These data come from a study of blood T cell repertoires in COVID-19. The wider study: Sites in the United States, Italy and Spain provided acute and convalescent COVID-19 samples. From T cells, B-cell-depleted T cells, or PBMCs came the material, which was cDNA or gDNA.

The protocol was immunoSEQ multiplex PCR, while the TCRdb copy is restricted to in-frame clones and leaves out a portion. The table includes approximately 190,000 clones, just over 85% detected once. Looked up from germline, CDR1 is SGHAT and CDR2 is FQNNGV. The CDR3 has 15 residues. V was trimmed by 3 bases and J by 0 bases, leaving 9 bases between them. Specimen: peripheral blood. The chain combines TRBV11-2 with TRBJ2-4; D is perhaps TRBD2 (6 bases). The origin of this receptor is an elderly man with acute or convalescent COVID-19. The CDR3 nucleotides read TGTGCCAGCAGCTTGCGGGGCGTAGCCAAAAACATTCAGTACTTC. Protein: CASSLRGVAKNIQYF.